The sequence of this TCR beta chain was determined in a study of beta chain features in type 1 diabetes. The CDR3 loop spans 14 amino acids. Every isolated RNA sample was fully reverse transcribed, so sequencing captured expressed TCRB transcripts. Clones were sequenced by immunoSEQ multiplex PCR, and TCRdb holds only the in-frame ones, with some missing. Of about 350,000 clones in the sample, around 20% were seen once. This TCR was sampled from a woman aged 18-29 years in good health. The chain joins TRBV12-2 to TRBJ1-2. TRBV12-2 is a listed pseudogene. Specimen: naive CD4+ T cells from blood. The CDR3 loop is CASRCGTRMYGYTF. The DNA for the CDR3 is TGTGCAAGTCGCTGCGGGACGAGGATGTATGGCTACACCTTC.